Listed here are 17 T cell receptor beta chains from one sample, sequenced in a study of T cells after yellow fever vaccination. TCRdb redid the calling of the 5' RACE reads with MiXCR, one entry per CDR3 protein. The sample contains approximately 300,000 distinct CDR3 sequences, 9.5% to 12% of which appear only once. Sequenced here: CD4+ T cells sorted from PBMCs, sampled 45 days after the yellow fever booster vaccination. These receptors were obtained from a man younger than 35 who received the YFV17D yellow fever vaccine.

The J gene is TRBJ2-3, the V gene TRBV12-3 or TRBV12-4; D unclear. Trimming pared 5 bases from V and 1 base from J, leaving 13 bases between. The CDR3 runs 15 residues. The CDR3 region has the DNA TGTGCCAGCAGTCCGACCGCACTTGGCACAGATACGCAGTATTTT. This codes for CASSPTALGTDTQYF.

This chain connects TRBV20-1 to TRBJ2-3, with TRBD2 matching over 12 bases. Germline V gene data show CDR1 as DFQATT and CDR2 as SNEGSKA (reference sequence). V shed 5 bases and J 0 bases; nucleotides not matched to a gene: 9. The CDR3 extends over 17 amino acids. CDR3 amino acids: CSAYTSGGTLSTDTQYF. In DNA form, the CDR3 reads TGCAGTGCTTATACTAGCGGGGGGACCCTTAGCACAGATACGCAGTATTTT.

The CDR3 DNA reads TGTGCCAGCAGCTTAGCGGTAGCGGGGGTCGGGGAGCTGTTTTTT. Amino acids: CASSLAVAGVGELFF. The chain links TRBV7-7 to TRBJ2-2; 9 nucleotides agree with TRBD2. The CDR3 runs 15 residues. Per the germline V gene, CDR1 is SSHAT and CDR2 is FNYEAQ (reference sequence). The J segment lost 7 bases and the V segment lost 0 bases, leaving 3 bases of the junction unmatched.

The sample holds many counts of this clonotype. DNA of the CDR3: TGTGCCAGCAGGAAGAGAAGCTCCTACGAGCAGTACGTC. It encodes CASRKRSSYEQYV. The V call is TRBV6-1, the J call TRBJ2-7; D is uncertain. There are 13 residues in the CDR3. Germline lookup yields CDR1 MNHNS and CDR2 SASEGT. The V and J ends lost 6 bases and 0 bases respectively, with 9 bases between them.

The V gene is TRBV3-1, the J gene TRBJ2-1; possible D gene TRBD1, 6 bases. Trimming took off 4 bases at V and 4 bases at J, with 17 bases between the two ends. Germline V gene sequence: CDR1 LGHDT, CDR2 YNNKEL (reference sequence). The CDR3 is 16 amino acids. The CDR3 DNA follows: TGTGCCAGCAGCCCCCTGGGCAGGGGAGAATACAATGAGCAGTTCTTC. This gives the protein CASSPLGRGEYNEQFF.

Notes on this clonotype: Relative to the germline gene, one junction end is altered; a read error may explain this. The chain is built from TRBV7-7 and TRBJ2-5; D unclear. Germline V gives CDR1 SSHAT, CDR2 FNYEAQ (reference sequence). This CDR3 contains 14 residues. The CDR3 reads CASSFSPRQETQYF. CDR3 bases: TGTGCTAGCAGCTTTTCACCGCGACAAGAGACCCAGTACTTC.

This clonotype was observed at least ten times. The CDR3 DNA is TGTGCCAGCAGCTTATACGACTCGGGGACTGAAGCTTTCTTT. Its protein product is CASSLYDSGTEAFF. V gene TRBV7-2 combines with J gene TRBJ1-1; D call uncertain. Germline V gene sequence: CDR1 SGHTA, CDR2 FQGNSA. The CDR3 covers 14 residues. V was pared by 2 bases and J by 5 bases, with 12 bases between.

This clonotype was seen a handful of times. The V call is TRBV19, the J call TRBJ1-4; a possible D gene is TRBD1 (5 bases). The CDR3 sequence is 15 residues long. Germline V CDR1 and CDR2: LNHDA, SQIVND (reference sequence). Trimming shortened V by 2 bases and J by 2 bases, and 9 bases separated the two germline ends. The CDR3 nucleotides are TGTGCCAGTAGTATAAACGGACACACTAATGAAAAACTGTTTTTT. Protein product: CASSINGHTNEKLFF.

This clonotype was observed a handful of times. The chain couples TRBV20-1 to TRBJ1-3; 10 nucleotides match TRBD1. The V and J ends lost 5 bases and 2 bases, in that order; junction bases with no gene match: 9. The CDR3 totals 16 residues. CDR1 DFQATT and CDR2 SNEGSKA come from the germline V gene (reference sequence). CDR3 bases: TGCAGTGCTCCTCAGGTCGGACAGGGGGCTGGAAACACCATATATTTT. It is translated as CSAPQVGQGAGNTIYF.

The chain couples TRBV18 to TRBJ2-7, with TRBD2 matching over 11 bases. The germline gives CDR1 KGHSH, CDR2 LQKENI. The V gene end was trimmed by 2 bases and the J gene end by 4 bases; junction bases not matched to a gene: 7. This CDR3 has 16 residues. For the CDR3, the DNA is TGTGCCAGCTCACCATTCCCGGGGACTAGCGGATACGAGCAGTACTTC. Its protein product is CASSPFPGTSGYEQYF.

This clonotype appeared a few times. The V and J genes are TRBV7-9 and TRBJ1-2; D might be TRBD1 (5 bases). CDR1 is SEHNR, CDR2 FQNEAQ, per germline (reference sequence). The V and J ends lost 5 bases and 9 bases respectively, with 19 bases between them. This CDR3 contains 14 residues. The CDR3 spells CASSLTEGSLSYTF. CDR3 in DNA: TGTGCCAGCAGCCTAACGGAGGGGTCCCTGAGCTACACCTTC.

The V gene is TRBV6-2 or TRBV6-3, the J gene TRBJ2-5; tentative D call: TRBD2 (5 bases). Per the germline V gene, CDR1 is MNHEY and CDR2 is SVGEGT. This CDR3 is 13 amino acids long. Trimming shortened V by 6 bases and J by 5 bases, and 13 bases separated the two germline ends. CDR3 sequence reads: CASRRVTRETQYF. CDR3 nucleotide sequence: TGTGCCAGCAGGCGGGTAACGCGGGAGACCCAGTACTTC.

This clonotype was counted between two and nine times. The V and J genes are TRBV6-2 or TRBV6-3 and TRBJ1-5; D unclear. The CDR3 has 15 amino acids. Trimming removed 6 bases at V and 1 base at J, with 13 bases between. Germline V gene data show CDR1 as MNHEY and CDR2 as SVGEGT. The chain's CDR3 is CASSVLGESNQPQHF. The CDR3 coding sequence is TGTGCCAGCAGCGTTCTTGGTGAGAGCAATCAGCCCCAGCATTTT.

This clonotype was found a few times. The chain recombines TRBV20-1 with TRBJ1-2; D remains unclear. The CDR3 loop spans 12 amino acids. With 6 bases removed from V and 3 bases from J, the gap between germline ends came to 11 bases. Looked up from germline, CDR1 is DFQATT and CDR2 is SNEGSKA (reference sequence). The DNA for the CDR3 is TGCAGTGCCATTACCGGGGACTATGGCTACACCTTC. Its translation is CSAITGDYGYTF.

A few counts support this clonotype. This chain joins TRBV5-1 and TRBJ1-2, with TRBD1 identical over 7 bases. The CDR3 is made up of 15 amino acids. Looked up from germline, CDR1 is SGHRS and CDR2 is YFSETQ. Trimming cost V 1 base and J 7 bases; bases outside gene matches: 10. CDR3 residues: CASSLSGTEYSGYTF. CDR3 coding DNA: TGCGCCAGCAGCTTGTCCGGGACAGAGTACAGTGGCTACACCTTC.

In this sample, this clonotype turned up a few times. The rearrangement uses TRBV6-5 and TRBJ1-1, with no clear D. Trimming took 6 bases from V and 2 from J, leaving 10 bases between them. The CDR3 sequence is 13 residues long. CDR1 MNHEY and CDR2 SVGAGI come from the germline V gene. In nucleotides, the CDR3 is TGTGCCAGCAGACGGTACAAAAACACTGAAGCTTTCTTT. This encodes CASRRYKNTEAFF.

This clonotype has only a few counts. The genes are TRBV29-1 and TRBJ2-3, with a tentative D call TRBD2 (5 bases). V shed 3 bases and J shed 6 bases, with 13 bases lying between them. This CDR3 is built from 13 residues. Germline CDR1 is SQVTM and CDR2 is ANQGSEA. In DNA, the CDR3 is TGCAGCGTTGATGTTAGCGCTAGGGATACGCAGTATTTT. Protein: CSVDVSARDTQYF.